This T cell receptor (beta chain) stems from a study of Tregs in tolerant kidney transplant recipients. With 3 bases clipped from V and 7 bases from J, the junction kept 11 bases outside the gene matches. The CDR3 sequence is 15 residues long. Germline V gene sequence: CDR1 LNHDA, CDR2 SQIVND (reference sequence). CD4+CD25+CD127- Tregs, CD4+CD25- non-Tregs, CD4 and CD8 cells were sorted. The assay was immunoSEQ multiplex PCR, and TCRdb's table has in-frame clones only and misses some. This table holds roughly 15,000 clones, about four fifths found once. Specimen: Tregs from blood, collected before the transplant. The clonotype was recovered from a human donor who received a combined kidney and bone marrow transplant. This rearrangement joins TRBV19 to TRBJ2-7; TRBD2 matches 8 bases. CDR3 sequence reads: CASSMATSVLGEQYF. The CDR3 region has the DNA TGTGCCAGTAGTATGGCGACTAGCGTATTGGGGGAGCAGTACTTC.